These 10 T cell receptor beta chains share one sample of origin, sequenced in a study of blood T cell repertoires in COVID-19. Produced via immunoSEQ multiplex PCR; TCRdb's table is partial and in-frame only. The sample records 95,000 to 150,000 clones, approximately 83% being singletons. Source material: peripheral blood. These TCRs come from an older woman with acute or convalescent COVID-19.

The chain is built from TRBV18 and TRBJ1-2; unclear D gene. CDR3 length equals 15 residues. Trimming shortened V by 3 bases and J by 4 bases, and 15 bases separated the two germline ends. Per germline, CDR1 KGHSH and CDR2 LQKENI. In DNA, the CDR3 is TGTGCCAGCTCACCCCGGACGGCAGCGGGCTATGGCTACACCTTC. This gives the protein CASSPRTAAGYGYTF.

The chain combines TRBV7-7 with TRBJ1-4; D is undetermined. The germline V and J ends were trimmed by 5 bases and 8 bases, with 12 bases remaining between them. CDR3 length: 13 residues. CDR1 is SSHAT and CDR2 is FNYEAQ in the germline V gene (reference sequence). The CDR3 sequence is CASSLREGEKLFF. Written as DNA, the CDR3 is TGTGCCAGCAGCCTTAGGGAGGGCGAAAAACTGTTTTTT.

Only one count was recorded for this clone. Here the CDR3 DNA reads TGTGCCAGCATTGAGAGGGCAGAAAACACCATATATTTT. Protein sequence: CASIERAENTIYF. The chain joins TRBV2 to TRBJ1-3; D is uncertain. The CDR3 runs to 13 residues. CDR1 is SNHLY and CDR2 is FYNNEI in the germline V gene. V lost 7 bases and J lost 6, with 13 bases in between.

The rearrangement links TRBV21-1 to TRBJ1-3; whether TRBD1, the table's D call, matches the DNA was not checked. TRBV21-1 is reported as a pseudogene. CDR3 length: 20 residues. The CDR3 sequence: CASSKDPGRGDRGPGNTIYF. CDR3 nucleotides: TGTGCCAGCAGCAAAGATCCTGGGCGGGGGGACAGGGGGCCTGGAAACACCATATATTTT.

Only a few counts were recorded for this clone. J is TRBJ2-2 and V is TRBV4-1; 7 bases line up with TRBD1. The CDR3 loop spans 15 amino acids. V lost 4 bases, J lost 0 bases, and 2 bases stayed unmatched. Per the germline V gene, CDR1 is MGHRA and CDR2 is YSYEKL. CDR3 coding DNA: TGCGCCAGCAGCCGGGACAGAGCGAACACCGGGGAGCTGTTTTTT. It codes for CASSRDRANTGELFF.

The chain links TRBV5-5 to TRBJ1-1; no clear D gene. The germline CDR1 and CDR2 sequences are SGHKS and YYEKEE (reference sequence). The V gene lost 3 bases and the J gene lost 0 bases, with 9 bases spanning the gap. This CDR3 spans 14 amino acids. The CDR3 region is CASSWEVMNTEAFF. CDR3 bases: TGTGCCAGCAGCTGGGAGGTCATGAACACTGAAGCTTTCTTT.

V gene TRBV15 combines with J gene TRBJ2-5, with 7 bases that match TRBD2. The ends lost 5 bases at V and 7 bases at J; junction bases unmatched: 16. This CDR3 has 16 amino acids. CDR1 and CDR2 (germline): LNHNV, YYDKDF (reference sequence). The CDR3 region has the DNA TGTGCCACCAGCCCCACGGGGGGTACTAGGTGGGTGACCCAGTACTTC. The encoded protein is CATSPTGGTRWVTQYF.

The CDR3 coding sequence is TGTGCCAGCAGTTATGTAAGAGAGGGAGAGCAGTACTTC. Protein sequence: CASSYVREGEQYF. The chain links TRBV12-3 or TRBV12-4 to TRBJ2-7; a possible D gene is TRBD2 (5 bases). The CDR3 runs to 13 residues. The V gene lost 4 bases and the J gene lost 7 bases, with 14 bases spanning the gap.

A remark on this clone: The same CDR3 also results from other DNA sequences found in this sample. The rearrangement links TRBV18 to TRBJ1-2; tentatively, D is TRBD1 (5 bases). The CDR3 has 14 amino acids. Germline CDR1 KGHSH, CDR2 LQKENI. The ends were cut back, 3 bases at V and 0 bases at J, with 8 bases in the middle. CDR3 sequence: CASSPGGANYGYTF. In nucleotides, the CDR3 is TGTGCCAGCTCACCCGGGGGAGCTAACTATGGCTACACCTTC.

J is TRBJ2-1 and V is TRBV5-1, with 9 bases matching TRBD2. Germline CDR1 reads SGHRS; CDR2 reads YFSETQ. J lost 7 bases, V lost 1 base, and 9 bases had no gene match. This CDR3 has 16 amino acids. CDR3 region: CASSLQAAGGRNEQFF. Written as DNA, the CDR3 is TGCGCCAGCAGCTTGCAGGCAGCGGGGGGACGGAATGAGCAGTTCTTC.